These T cell receptor beta chains were read from a single sample in a study of a mutant IDH1 vaccine in newly diagnosed glioma. These receptors lack a known antigen. Produced via immunoSEQ multiplex PCR; TCRdb's table is partial and in-frame only. The table records 45,000 to 60,000 clones, roughly nine tenths of them present only once. Sample: PBMCs, taken from a glioma patient whose treatment included an IDH1 peptide vaccine. Source of these receptors: a man aged 50 or older with glioma. Each CDR3 is given with its conserved first and last residue. A D gene is named only where the DNA matches it firmly. Size values are once, few and many counts, or a class for expanded clones, and some rows have none.

V	J	size	D	CDR3	DNA
TRBV4-1	TRBJ2-5	.	.	CASSRLGGTYQETQYF	TGCGCCAGCAGCCGATTAGGCGGTACGTACCAAGAGACCCAGTACTTC
TRBV11-2	TRBJ1-3	.	TRBD1	CASSFGRQGIQGTIYF	TGTGCCAGCAGCTTTGGAAGACAGGGGATTCAGGGCACCATATATTTT
TRBV18	TRBJ1-4	.	.	CASSVPTNEKLFF	TGTGCCAGCTCAGTTCCGACGAATGAAAAACTGTTTTTT
TRBV7-2	TRBJ2-1	.	TRBD2	CASSAKGTSGGYEQFF	TGTGCCAGCAGCGCTAAGGGGACTAGCGGGGGCTATGAGCAGTTCTTC
TRBV19	TRBJ2-3	.	TRBD2	CASSIAGGYDTQYF	TGTGCCAGTAGTATAGCGGGAGGATACGATACGCAGTATTTT
TRBV2	TRBJ1-1	.	.	CASTSEGGFLNTEAFF	TGTGCCAGCACATCAGAGGGAGGGTTCCTTAACACTGAAGCTTTCTTT
TRBV9	TRBJ2-1	.	TRBD2	CASSVAMTSGGYNEQFF	TGTGCCAGCAGCGTAGCTATGACTAGCGGGGGGTACAATGAGCAGTTCTTC
TRBV2	TRBJ2-1	.	.	CASSPPGTHPWNEQFF	TGTGCCAGCAGTCCCCCCGGGACCCACCCTTGGAATGAGCAGTTCTTC
TRBV29-1	TRBJ1-2	medium-sized	TRBD1	CSVDPRGQGKSTYGYTF	TGCAGCGTTGATCCCCGAGGACAGGGGAAGTCCACATATGGCTACACCTTC
TRBV11-1	TRBJ1-6	.	.	CASSLGAGRSPLHF	TGTGCCAGCAGCTTAGGCGCAGGGAGGTCACCCCTCCACTTT
TRBV5-5	TRBJ2-7	.	TRBD1	CASSSAYRGLYEQYF	TGTGCCAGCAGCTCAGCCTACAGGGGGCTGTACGAGCAGTACTTC
TRBV30	TRBJ2-2	.	.	CAWRRQPVGTGELFF	TGTGCCTGGAGACGACAGCCCGTGGGCACCGGGGAGCTGTTTTTT
TRBV6-5	TRBJ2-7	.	TRBD1	CASSSWGDRGSYEQYF	TGTGCCAGCAGTTCTTGGGGGGACAGGGGTTCCTACGAGCAGTACTTC
TRBV7-9	TRBJ2-2	.	TRBD1	CASSPGQGGNTGELFF	TGTGCCAGCAGCCCGGGACAGGGGGGAAACACCGGGGAGCTGTTTTTT
TRBV7-2	TRBJ2-3	.	.	CASSFPPPRDTQYF	TGTGCCAGCAGCTTCCCTCCCCCACGGGATACGCAGTATTTT
TRBV27	TRBJ2-2	once	TRBD2	CASSFLAGGTGELFF	TGTGCCAGCAGTTTTCTAGCGGGGGGTACCGGGGAGCTGTTTTTT
TRBV6-1	TRBJ1-3	once	TRBD1	CASSRDRASGNTIYF	TGTGCCAGCAGCCGGGACAGGGCATCTGGAAACACCATATATTTT
TRBV7-2	TRBJ2-3	.	TRBD2	CASRPPGGATDTQYF	TGTGCCAGCAGACCGCCGGGGGGGGCAACAGATACGCAGTATTTT
TRBV4-2	TRBJ2-1	few	.	CASSQGSDNEQFF	TGTGCCAGCAGCCAAGGTTCGGACAATGAGCAGTTCTTC
TRBV27	TRBJ2-7	.	.	CASRRGDLSSYEQYF	TGTGCCAGCAGAAGGGGGGACTTAAGCTCCTACGAGCAGTACTTC
TRBV5-8	TRBJ2-5	.	TRBD1	CASIAGQGMDGETQYF	TGTGCCAGCATCGCCGGACAGGGAATGGACGGAGAGACCCAGTACTTC
TRBV18	TRBJ2-5	.	.	CASSPGGQETQYF	TGTGCCAGCTCACCAGGGGGCCAAGAGACCCAGTACTTC
TRBV5-4	TRBJ1-1	.	TRBD1	CASSPTGAKVNTEAFF	TGTGCCAGCAGCCCCACAGGGGCCAAGGTGAACACTGAAGCTTTCTTT
TRBV11-2	TRBJ1-1	.	.	CASSLTGPTEAFF	TGTGCCAGCAGCTTAACAGGGCCCACTGAAGCTTTCTTT
TRBV5-6	TRBJ1-1	once	.	CASSLARRLNTEAFF	TGTGCCAGCAGCTTGGCCAGGCGGCTGAACACTGAAGCTTTCTTT
TRBV5-1	TRBJ2-5	.	TRBD2	CASSLLAGGLQETQYF	TGCGCCAGCAGCTTACTAGCGGGGGGCCTCCAAGAGACCCAGTACTTC
TRBV5-1	TRBJ2-7	.	TRBD1	CASSTDRGYEQYF	TGCGCCAGCAGCACGGACAGGGGGTACGAGCAGTACTTC
TRBV30	TRBJ1-2	.	.	CAWSTLGGSYGYTF	TGTGCCTGGAGTACCCTGGGAGGTAGCTATGGCTACACCTTC
TRBV19	TRBJ2-7	once	.	CASSPRTLPGEQYF	TGTGCCAGTAGTCCCCGGACACTGCCGGGGGAGCAGTACTTC
TRBV4-3	TRBJ2-4	.	TRBD2	CASSQGYSGGQNIQYF	TGCGCCAGCAGCCAAGGGTATAGCGGGGGCCAAAACATTCAGTACTTC
TRBV2	TRBJ1-2	.	TRBD1	CASSEFRRDRDNGYTF	TGTGCCAGCAGTGAATTTCGGCGGGACAGGGATAATGGCTACACCTTC
TRBV30	TRBJ1-2	.	TRBD1	CAWSVGQGVSGYTF	TGTGCCTGGAGTGTTGGACAGGGCGTCTCTGGCTACACCTTC
TRBV2	TRBJ1-5	few	.	CASKRQPNQPQHF	TGTGCCAGCAAACGGCAGCCGAATCAGCCCCAGCATTTT
TRBV6-1	TRBJ2-1	.	.	CASQGSDYNEQFF	TGTGCCAGCCAGGGGAGCGATTACAATGAGCAGTTCTTC
TRBV14	TRBJ2-7	once	.	CASSQEERILDTLEQYF	TGTGCCAGCAGCCAAGAGGAAAGGATTCTCGATACACTCGAGCAGTACTTC
TRBV18	TRBJ2-3	.	.	CASSPFSTDTQYF	TGTGCCAGCTCACCATTTAGCACAGATACGCAGTATTTT
TRBV27	TRBJ2-3	.	.	CASSRGGKDTQYF	TGTGCCAGCAGTAGGGGGGGCAAAGATACGCAGTATTTT
TRBV29-1	TRBJ2-1	.	.	CSVAEGNEQFF	TGCAGCGTTGCCGAGGGCAATGAGCAGTTCTTC
TRBV5-6	TRBJ2-7	.	.	CASSTRHEQYF	TGTGCCAGCAGCACAAGGCACGAGCAGTACTTC
TRBV11-2	TRBJ1-3	.	.	CASSKLDLGNTIYF	TGTGCCAGCAGCAAACTTGACTTAGGAAACACCATATATTTT
TRBV11-3	TRBJ2-7	.	.	CASSLYHGYEQYF	TGTGCCAGCAGCTTATATCACGGCTACGAGCAGTACTTC
TRBV27	TRBJ1-3	.	.	CASSLIDDSGNTIYF	TGTGCCAGCAGTTTAATAGATGACTCTGGAAACACCATATATTTT
TRBV5-1	TRBJ2-3	.	TRBD1	CASLDRDSLKSTDTQYF	TGCGCCAGCCTCGACAGGGATTCTCTAAAGAGCACAGATACGCAGTATTTT
TRBV18	TRBJ1-2	.	.	CASSRRQTSNYGYTF	TGTGCCAGCTCACGAAGACAGACCTCGAACTATGGCTACACCTTC
TRBV20-1	TRBJ2-7	.	.	CSARWRDEQYF	TGCAGTGCTAGGTGGCGAGACGAGCAGTACTTC